A selection of T cell receptor beta chains follows, all from one sample in a study of technical replicates of blood from several donors. The protocol was immunoSEQ multiplex PCR, while the TCRdb copy is restricted to in-frame clones and leaves out a portion. The sample contains about 88,000 clones, around 94% of which appear only once. The sample was T cells isolated from PBMCs. Receptor source: a human donor in good health. Each CDR3 is given with its conserved first and last residue. Fields, in order: V gene, D gene, clone size, J gene, CDR3 protein, CDR3 DNA. A D gene is named only where the DNA matches it firmly. Clone size is stated in some rows and not others, as once, few, many or a class when expanded.

>TRBV7-9|TRBD2|NA|TRBJ2-5
CASSRFGGGLRETQYF
TGTGCCAGCAGCAGGTTTGGCGGGGGGCTTAGGGAGACCCAGTACTTC
>TRBV19|NA|NA|TRBJ2-2
CASSFQITGELFF
TGTGCCAGTAGTTTCCAAATCACCGGGGAGCTGTTTTTT
>TRBV11-2|NA|NA|TRBJ2-1
CASSRGLGGSLGYNEQFF
TGTGCCAGCAGCAGAGGTCTTGGGGGCAGTCTTGGTTACAATGAGCAGTTCTTC
>TRBV19|NA|NA|TRBJ1-5
CASEGRRYSNQPQHF
TGTGCCAGCGAGGGCAGAAGATATAGCAATCAGCCCCAGCATTTT
>TRBV13|NA|NA|TRBJ1-2
CASSTQGNGYTF
TGTGCCAGCAGCACACAGGGTAATGGCTACACCTTC
>TRBV7-9|NA|NA|TRBJ2-7
CASSPPAGSGRSTRREQYF
TGTGCCAGCAGCCCCCCGGCGGGTAGCGGCCGCTCCACGAGGAGGGAGCAGTACTTC
>TRBV6-1|NA|NA|TRBJ1-2
CASRETATNYGYTF
TGTGCCAGCAGGGAGACAGCAACTAACTATGGCTACACCTTC
>TRBV5-4|NA|NA|TRBJ2-2
CASSQLGPNTGELFF
TGTGCCAGCAGCCAGCTAGGCCCAAACACCGGGGAGCTGTTTTTT
>TRBV5-1|TRBD1|NA|TRBJ1-1
CASSSGRGQGEAFF
TGCGCCAGCAGCTCGGGAAGGGGACAGGGCGAAGCTTTCTTT
>TRBV28|NA|NA|TRBJ1-2
CASSLLGGWNYGYTF
TGTGCCAGCAGTTTGCTGGGAGGGTGGAACTATGGCTACACCTTC
>TRBV5-4|NA|NA|TRBJ1-2
CASSEVPGVVVGYTF
TGTGCCAGCAGCGAAGTACCGGGAGTGGTTGTCGGCTACACCTTC
>TRBV29-1|NA|few|TRBJ1-1
CSVGKGETEAFF
TGCAGCGTTGGGAAGGGGGAGACTGAAGCTTTCTTT
>TRBV7-9|NA|NA|TRBJ1-4
CASSLKGVNEKLFF
TGTGCCAGCAGCTTAAAGGGGGTTAATGAAAAACTGTTTTTT
>TRBV4-1|TRBD1|few|TRBJ1-5
CASSSYRGSNQPQHF
TGCGCCAGCAGCTCTTACAGGGGTAGCAATCAGCCCCAGCATTTT
>TRBV7-3|NA|NA|TRBJ1-1
CASSLGWGYENTEAFF
TGTGCCAGCAGCCTAGGGTGGGGCTACGAGAACACTGAAGCTTTCTTT
>TRBV5-1|NA|NA|TRBJ1-2
CASSLDRDYGYTF
TGCGCCAGCAGCTTGGACAGGGACTATGGCTACACCTTC
>TRBV5-6|NA|NA|TRBJ1-4
CASSSFRTAVTTNEKLFF
TGTGCCAGCAGCTCTTTTAGGACAGCTGTTACAACTAATGAAAAACTGTTTTTT
>TRBV11-3|NA|once|TRBJ1-1
CASSPSAGTYTEAFF
TGTGCCAGCAGCCCTTCAGCGGGAACCTACACTGAAGCTTTCTTT
>TRBV7-2|TRBD1|once|TRBJ1-5
CASSLASGQGLPQHF
TGTGCCAGCAGCTTAGCCTCGGGACAGGGACTTCCCCAGCATTTT
>TRBV6-6|TRBD1|NA|TRBJ2-7
CASSYQTGTGGNEQYF
TGTGCCAGCAGTTACCAAACCGGGACAGGGGGGAACGAGCAGTACTTC